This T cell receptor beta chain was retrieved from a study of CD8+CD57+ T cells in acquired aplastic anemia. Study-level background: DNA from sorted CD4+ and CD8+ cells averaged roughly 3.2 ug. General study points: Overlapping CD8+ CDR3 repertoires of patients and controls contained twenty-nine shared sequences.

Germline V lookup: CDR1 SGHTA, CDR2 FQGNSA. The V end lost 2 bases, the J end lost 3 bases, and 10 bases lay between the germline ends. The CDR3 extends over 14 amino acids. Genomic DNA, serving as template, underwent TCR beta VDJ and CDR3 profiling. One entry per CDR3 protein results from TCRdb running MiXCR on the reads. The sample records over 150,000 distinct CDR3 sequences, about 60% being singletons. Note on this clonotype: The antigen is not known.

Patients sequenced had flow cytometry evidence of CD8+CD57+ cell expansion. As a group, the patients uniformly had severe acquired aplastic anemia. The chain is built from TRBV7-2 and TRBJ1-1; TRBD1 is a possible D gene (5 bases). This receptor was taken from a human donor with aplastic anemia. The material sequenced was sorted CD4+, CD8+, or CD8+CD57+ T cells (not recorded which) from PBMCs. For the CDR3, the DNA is TGTGCCAGCAGCTTAACAGGACCGGACACTGAAGCTTTCTTT. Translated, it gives CASSLTGPDTEAFF.